A selection of T cell receptor beta chains follows, all from one sample in a study of blood T cell repertoires in COVID-19. Profiled with immunoSEQ multiplex PCR; TCRdb holds only in-frame clones, not every one. Of roughly 240,000 clones in the sample, 86% were seen once. Sample: PBMCs or T cells enriched from blood (not recorded which). Every receptor here comes from a woman aged 45 to 65 who had recovered from COVID-19. Both conserved end residues are part of each CDR3. A D gene is named only where the DNA matches it firmly. Clone size appears in some rows only: once, few, many, or a class for an expanded clone.

clone size	D gene	J gene	V gene	CDR3 DNA	CDR3 protein
.	.	TRBJ1-3	TRBV5-4	TGTGCCAGCAGCACGGGTCCCGGGAACACCATATATTTT	CASSTGPGNTIYF
.	TRBD2	TRBJ2-1	TRBV28	TGTGCCAGCAGAAGCGGGACCTACTACAATGAGCAGTTCTTC	CASRSGTYYNEQFF
few	TRBD1	TRBJ1-2	TRBV24-1	TGTGCCACCAGTGCCCCGTGGCAGGGGGTCTATGGCTACACCTTC	CATSAPWQGVYGYTF
.	.	TRBJ2-3	TRBV5-5	TGTGCCAGCAGCTCTCCGACTAGCACAGATACGCAGTATTTT	CASSSPTSTDTQYF
.	.	TRBJ2-7	TRBV2	TGTGCCAGCAGTGAAGGCAGAAGTACCACGGAGCAGTACTTC	CASSEGRSTTEQYF
.	.	TRBJ1-3	TRBV28	TGTGCCAGCGGGACAAGAAACACCATATATTTT	CASGTRNTIYF
.	TRBD2	TRBJ2-3	TRBV2	TGTGCCAGCAGTGAAGATGGGGTGGGTAGCGGGGGCACAGATACGCAGTATTTT	CASSEDGVGSGGTDTQYF
.	TRBD1	TRBJ1-4	TRBV18	TGTGCCAGCTCCTTGGACAGGGTGGAAAAACTGTTTTTT	CASSLDRVEKLFF
.	.	TRBJ2-7	TRBV7-2	TGTGCCAGCAGCCAGGGACTCTACGAGCAGTACTTC	CASSQGLYEQYF
.	TRBD1	TRBJ2-7	TRBV12-5	TGTGCTAGTGGTTTGGGGGACAGGTCCTACGAGCAGTACTTC	CASGLGDRSYEQYF
.	TRBD1	TRBJ1-2	TRBV7-2	TGTGCCAGCAGCTTAACAAATCAGGGGGCGTATGGCTACACCTTC	CASSLTNQGAYGYTF
once	.	TRBJ1-2	TRBV27	TGTGCCAGCAGTTTGGCAGGCTTTGGCTACACCTTC	CASSLAGFGYTF